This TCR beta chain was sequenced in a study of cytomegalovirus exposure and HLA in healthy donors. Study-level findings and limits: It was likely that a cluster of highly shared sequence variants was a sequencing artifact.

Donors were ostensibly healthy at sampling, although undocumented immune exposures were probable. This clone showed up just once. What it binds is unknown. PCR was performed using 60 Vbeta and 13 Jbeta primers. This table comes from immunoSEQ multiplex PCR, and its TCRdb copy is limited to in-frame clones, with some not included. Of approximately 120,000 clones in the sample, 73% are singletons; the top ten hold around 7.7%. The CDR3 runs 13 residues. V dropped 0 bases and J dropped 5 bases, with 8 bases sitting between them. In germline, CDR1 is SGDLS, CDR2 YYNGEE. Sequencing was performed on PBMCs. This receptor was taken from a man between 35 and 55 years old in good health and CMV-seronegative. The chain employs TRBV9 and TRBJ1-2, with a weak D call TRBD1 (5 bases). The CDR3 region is CASSVGTGYGYTF. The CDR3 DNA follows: TGTGCCAGCAGCGTAGGCACAGGTTATGGCTACACCTTC.